Shown below are 29 T cell receptor beta chains from a single sample sequenced in a study of T cells in Graves' hyperthyroidism and ophthalmopathy. Amplified TCR beta CDR3 regions came from RNA transcripts. The TCR CDR3 first-round RT-PCR relied on the HTBI primer set. TCRdb re-called the multiplex PCR reads with MiXCR, one entry per CDR3 protein. The table records 300,000 to 500,000 distinct CDR3 sequences, more than 13% of them present only once. The sample consisted of blood. The receptors stem from a man in his forties or fifties with Graves' ophthalmopathy.

This clonotype appeared many times. The chain's CDR3 is CASSESHSNQPQHF. CDR3 nucleotides: TGTGCCAGCAGTGAATCTCATAGCAATCAGCCCCAGCATTTT. The chain joins TRBV25-1 to TRBJ1-5; D uncertain. Trimming removed 1 base at V and 0 bases at J, with 4 bases between. Germline CDR1 and CDR2: MGHDK and SYGVNS. The CDR3 runs to 14 residues. The full variable domain, in which reference TRBV25-1 and TRBJ1-5 provide the parts outside the CDR3, is EADIYQTPRYLVIGTGKKITLECSQTMGHDKMYWYQQDPGMELHLIHYSYGVNSTEKGDLSSESTVSRIRTEHFPLTLESARPSHTSQYLCASSESHSNQPQHFGDGTRLSIL.

This clonotype was seen many times. This chain connects TRBV9 to TRBJ2-1; 7 nucleotides match TRBD1. Germline CDR1 and CDR2: SGDLS and YYNGEE. The CDR3 covers 13 residues. V lost 4 bases to trimming and J lost 7 bases; unmatched junction nucleotides: 5. CDR3: CASSMGQFNEQFF. As DNA, the CDR3 is TGTGCCAGCAGCATGGGACAGTTTAATGAGCAGTTCTTC.

This clonotype was recorded many times. The rearrangement joins TRBV12-3 or TRBV12-4 to TRBJ2-3; D is possibly TRBD1 (5 bases). This CDR3 region has 12 residues. Trimming shortened V by 7 bases and J by 3 bases, and 8 bases separated the two germline ends. As DNA, the CDR3 is TGTGCCAGCACCCAGGGAACAGATACGCAGTATTTT. Protein: CASTQGTDTQYF.

This rearrangement joins TRBV3-1 to TRBJ2-2, with TRBD2 as a possible D gene (5 bases). V shed 2 bases and J shed 0 bases, with 7 bases lying between them. The germline V gene encodes CDR1 LGHDT and CDR2 YNNKEL (reference sequence). The CDR3 sequence is 15 residues long. CDR3: CASSQRAANTGELFF. CDR3 bases: TGTGCCAGCAGCCAAAGAGCGGCGAACACCGGGGAGCTGTTTTTT.

At least ten counts were recorded for this clonotype. The chain links TRBV12-3 or TRBV12-4 to TRBJ2-1; D is ambiguous. Trimming left V 5 bases short and J 7 bases short, with 21 bases between. This CDR3 region has 16 residues. CDR3 sequence reads: CASSEDGVKARNEQFF. The CDR3 DNA reads TGTGCCAGCAGTGAAGACGGAGTAAAAGCTAGAAATGAGCAGTTCTTC.

This clonotype was picked up many times. The chain has TRBV29-1 and TRBJ2-7, with 8 bases aligning to TRBD2. V lost 3 bases to trimming and J lost 4 bases; unmatched junction nucleotides: 2. Germline assignment: CDR1 SQVTM and CDR2 ANQGSEA. This CDR3 spans 12 amino acids. The CDR3 spells CSVEAGGYEQYF. As DNA, the CDR3 is TGCAGCGTTGAGGCGGGAGGATACGAGCAGTACTTC.

This clonotype was recorded many times. The chain joins TRBV7-2 to TRBJ2-5; tentatively, D is TRBD1 or TRBD2 (6 bases each). CDR3 length: 15 amino acids. Germline CDR1 is SGHTA and CDR2 is FQGNSA. The V end was cut by 1 base, the J end by 5 bases, with 14 bases between. CDR3 sequence reads: CASSLVGGALETQYF. CDR3 nucleotides: TGTGCCAGCAGCTTAGTCGGGGGCGCATTGGAGACCCAGTACTTC.

The table lists this clonotype with many counts. The chain has TRBV20-1 and TRBJ2-7; 7 bases are shared with TRBD1. V was clipped by 5 bases and J by 0 bases; unmatched bases: 10. This CDR3 comprises 15 residues. The germline CDR1 and CDR2 sequences are DFQATT and SNEGSKA (reference sequence). CDR3 DNA: TGCAGTGCTCCCTTCCCGGGACAGAGCTCCTACGAGCAGTACTTC. It specifies CSAPFPGQSSYEQYF.

This clonotype was seen repeatedly, ten times or more. V usage is TRBV4-1 and J usage is TRBJ2-2; D is uncertain. The CDR3 has 12 amino acids. Looked up from germline, CDR1 is MGHRA and CDR2 is YSYEKL. Trimming cost V 6 bases and J 1 base, with 3 bases left between them. CDR3 loop: CASSMNTGELFF. The CDR3 DNA reads TGCGCCAGCAGTATGAACACCGGGGAGCTGTTTTTT.

The chain links TRBV2 to TRBJ2-6; no reliable D call. The CDR3 is 15 residues long. Germline V gives CDR1 SNHLY, CDR2 FYNNEI. With 2 bases removed from V and 0 bases from J, the gap between germline ends came to 5 bases. The CDR3 DNA follows: TGTGCCAGCAGTGAACCCGGCTCTGGGGCCAACGTCCTGACTTTC. It is translated as CASSEPGSGANVLTF.

The genes are TRBV20-1 and TRBJ2-6, with D possibly TRBD2 on 5 matching bases. Trimming cost V 3 bases and J 0 bases, with 6 bases left between them. The CDR3 is 14 residues long. Per germline, CDR1 DFQATT and CDR2 SNEGSKA (reference sequence). CDR3 in DNA: TGCAGTGCTAGGGGGAGCTCTGGGGCCAACGTCCTGACTTTC. This encodes CSARGSSGANVLTF.

This clonotype has at least ten counts. The chain couples TRBV20-1 to TRBJ2-3; D is uncertain. CDR3 size: 12 residues. The V end was cut by 3 bases, the J end by 2 bases, with 6 bases between. Germline V gene lookup returns CDR1 DFQATT and CDR2 SNEGSKA (reference sequence). The CDR3: CSARTVTDTQYF. The CDR3, as DNA: TGCAGTGCTAGGACCGTCACAGATACGCAGTATTTT.

The table lists this clonotype with a few counts. The V call is TRBV9, the J call TRBJ1-4, with no clear D. The germline gives CDR1 SGDLS, CDR2 YYNGEE. V lost 0 bases and J lost 0, with 6 bases in between. The CDR3 has 15 residues. CDR3 protein: CASSVGVATNEKLFF. The CDR3 DNA sequence: TGTGCCAGCAGCGTAGGAGTTGCAACTAATGAAAAACTGTTTTTT.

This chain uses TRBV5-6 with TRBJ1-1; possibly TRBD1 for D (6 bases). This CDR3 has 14 residues. Trimming took off 2 bases at V and 1 base at J, with 9 bases between the two ends. CDR1 and CDR2 (germline): SGHDT, YYEEEE. CDR3 loop: CASSFGQPNTEAFF. The CDR3 DNA reads as TGTGCCAGCAGCTTCGGACAGCCGAACACTGAAGCTTTCTTT.

This clonotype was counted between two and nine times. The chain employs TRBV29-1 and TRBJ2-3, with 9 bases identical to TRBD2. The germline V gene encodes CDR1 SQVTM and CDR2 ANQGSEA. Trimming removed 6 bases from V and 3 bases from J; junction bases left unmatched: 13. There are 16 residues in the CDR3. The CDR3 is CSVGSGREGLTDTQYF. The CDR3 DNA reads TGCAGCGTGGGTTCGGGGCGGGAGGGTTTAACAGATACGCAGTATTTT.

The rearrangement joins TRBV6-1 to TRBJ2-5; D might be TRBD1 (6 bases). Trimming left V 6 bases short and J 0 bases short, with 23 bases between. Germline V gene sequence: CDR1 MNHNS, CDR2 SASEGT. This CDR3 spans 18 amino acids. CDR3 residues: CASRKGRGELPYQETQYF. The DNA for the CDR3 is TGTGCCAGCAGGAAAGGCAGGGGTGAACTGCCGTACCAAGAGACCCAGTACTTC.

The chain couples TRBV19 to TRBJ2-5, with D perhaps TRBD1 (5 bases). CDR3 size: 14 residues. Trimming stripped 6 bases from V and 2 bases from J, with 13 bases between. Germline V CDR1 and CDR2: LNHDA, SQIVND (reference sequence). The CDR3 coding sequence is TGTGCCAGTAGGCATAACAGGTTGCAAGAGACCCAGTACTTC. It codes for CASRHNRLQETQYF.

This clonotype was seen more than once but under ten times. The gene calls are TRBV14 and TRBJ1-2, with D possibly matching TRBD1 (5 bases). Trimming left V 8 bases short and J 7 bases short, with 20 bases between. In germline, CDR1 is SGHDN, CDR2 FVKESK. This CDR3 contains 14 residues. The CDR3 is CASGPLPGLGGYTF. DNA of the CDR3: TGTGCCAGCGGCCCTTTGCCAGGGTTGGGTGGCTACACCTTC.

The chain combines TRBV19 with TRBJ1-3; 9 bases are a match to TRBD1. The J segment lost 1 base and the V segment lost 7 bases, leaving 8 bases of the junction unmatched. Germline V gives CDR1 LNHDA, CDR2 SQIVND (reference sequence). The CDR3 consists of 16 residues. The DNA of the CDR3 is TGTGCCAGTACCCCGGACAGGGGATGGTCTGGAAACACCATATATTTT. This gives the protein CASTPDRGWSGNTIYF.

This clonotype was observed many times. This rearrangement joins TRBV27 to TRBJ2-3; no clear D gene. This CDR3 comprises 11 residues. V lost 6 bases, J lost 4 bases, and 5 bases lay in between. Germline CDR1 and CDR2: MNHEY and SMNVEV (reference sequence). The CDR3 coding sequence is TGTGCCAGCAGCTTTTCAGATACGCAGTATTTT. It codes for CASSFSDTQYF.

The rearrangement uses TRBV5-1 and TRBJ1-4; D is ambiguous. This CDR3 spans 14 amino acids. V lost 2 bases to trimming and J lost 4 bases, with 9 bases between them. The V gene's germline CDR1 is SGHRS and CDR2 YFSETQ. CDR3 amino acids: CASSLPGVNEKLFF. The DNA for the CDR3 is TGCGCCAGCAGCTTACCTGGGGTTAATGAAAAACTGTTTTTT.

The CDR3 reads CASKPQTGLDYEQYF. CDR3 nucleotides: TGTGCCAGCAAACCCCAGACAGGGCTAGACTACGAGCAGTACTTC. The chain carries TRBV6-1 and TRBJ2-7; TRBD1 matches at 7 bases. Germline V CDR1 and CDR2: MNHNS, SASEGT. The CDR3 is made up of 15 amino acids. The V and J ends lost 7 bases and 3 bases, in that order; junction bases with no gene match: 12.

This clonotype showed up many times. The chain joins TRBV20-1 to TRBJ1-6; possible D gene TRBD1, 5 bases. Germline V lookup: CDR1 DFQATT, CDR2 SNEGSKA (reference sequence). Deletions cut 6 bases from V and 7 bases from J, with 19 bases between. The CDR3 extends over 15 amino acids. CDR3 region: CSAVGGSVGNSPLHF. In nucleotides, the CDR3 is TGCAGTGCCGTTGGGGGGTCCGTCGGAAATTCACCCCTCCACTTT.

This clonotype was recorded many times. V usage is TRBV3-1 and J usage is TRBJ2-5, with D unresolved. The V gene lost 3 bases and the J gene lost 2 bases, with 10 bases spanning the gap. Per germline, CDR1 LGHDT and CDR2 YNNKEL (reference sequence). This CDR3 contains 14 residues. The CDR3 DNA reads as TGTGCCAGCAGCCAGATCCCGCTTCAAGAGACCCAGTACTTC. This gives the protein CASSQIPLQETQYF.

The genes are TRBV25-1 and TRBJ1-1; D ambiguous. The CDR3 sequence is 14 residues long. V was trimmed by 3 bases and J by 4 bases, leaving 12 bases between them. Looked up from germline, CDR1 is MGHDK and CDR2 is SYGVNS. Here the CDR3 DNA reads TGTGCCAGCAGTGACCGAACGACAAGCACTGAAGCTTTCTTT. Translation: CASSDRTTSTEAFF.

This clonotype was detected many times. The J gene is TRBJ2-1, the V gene TRBV6-2 or TRBV6-3; no firm D call. The V end lost 0 bases, the J end lost 3 bases, and 12 bases lay between the germline ends. Germline CDR1 is MNHEY and CDR2 is SVGEGT. CDR3 length equals 16 residues. For the CDR3, the DNA is TGTGCCAGCAGTTACTCTAGGTACTACAACTACAATGAGCAGTTCTTC. Residues: CASSYSRYYNYNEQFF.

This clonotype occurred many times. This chain connects TRBV2 to TRBJ1-1; D possibly corresponds to TRBD1 (5 bases). Per germline, CDR1 SNHLY and CDR2 FYNNEI. There are 12 residues in the CDR3. Trimming stripped 4 bases from V and 10 bases from J, with 13 bases between. CDR3 nucleotide sequence: TGTGCCAGCAGTGTTGACAGCCTGACAGCTTTCTTT. Translating gives CASSVDSLTAFF.

About this clonotype itself: A much larger clone lies a single base off, so this may be a read error. V is TRBV6-5 and J is TRBJ1-1, with 8 bases that match TRBD1. J gave up 10 bases and V 5 bases, and 9 bases lay outside the gene matches. The CDR3 is 13 amino acids. Germline lookup yields CDR1 MNHEY and CDR2 SVGAGI. The CDR3 region has the DNA TGTGCCAGCAGTAACGTGGGACAGGTTGGAGCTTTCTTT. This codes for CASSNVGQVGAFF.

Many counts were recorded for this clonotype. The chain couples TRBV12-3 or TRBV12-4 to TRBJ2-7; the D is unclear. V lost 5 bases and J 0 bases, leaving 14 bases between the germline ends. CDR3 length: 15 residues. The chain's CDR3 is CASSQTGLSSYEQYF. The DNA of the CDR3 is TGTGCCAGCAGTCAGACCGGCCTCAGCTCCTACGAGCAGTACTTC.